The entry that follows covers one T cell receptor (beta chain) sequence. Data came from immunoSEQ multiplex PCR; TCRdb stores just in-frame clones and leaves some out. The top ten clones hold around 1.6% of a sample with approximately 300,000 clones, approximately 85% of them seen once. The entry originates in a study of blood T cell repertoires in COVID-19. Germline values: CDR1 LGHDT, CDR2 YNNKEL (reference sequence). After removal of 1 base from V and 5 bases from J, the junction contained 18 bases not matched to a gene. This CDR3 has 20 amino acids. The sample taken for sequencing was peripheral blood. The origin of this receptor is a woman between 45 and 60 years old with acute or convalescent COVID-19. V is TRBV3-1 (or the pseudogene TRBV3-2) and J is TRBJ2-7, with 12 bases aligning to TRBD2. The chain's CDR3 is CASSQGWRLAGGPLMDEQYF. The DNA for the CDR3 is TGTGCCAGCAGCCAAGGTTGGCGGCTAGCGGGAGGGCCGTTAATGGACGAGCAGTACTTC.